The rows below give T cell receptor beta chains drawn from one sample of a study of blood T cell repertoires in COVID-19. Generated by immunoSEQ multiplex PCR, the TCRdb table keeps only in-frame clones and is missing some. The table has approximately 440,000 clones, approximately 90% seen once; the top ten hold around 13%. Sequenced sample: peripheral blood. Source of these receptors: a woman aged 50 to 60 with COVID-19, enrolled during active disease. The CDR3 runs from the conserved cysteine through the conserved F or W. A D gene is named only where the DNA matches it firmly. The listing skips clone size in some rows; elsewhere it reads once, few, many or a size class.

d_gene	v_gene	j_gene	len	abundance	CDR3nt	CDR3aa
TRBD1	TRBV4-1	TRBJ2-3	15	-	TGCGCCAGCAGCCCCCAGGGGACAGACACAGATACGCAGTATTTT	CASSPQGTDTDTQYF
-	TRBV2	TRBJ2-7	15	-	TGTGCCACGCGGGTGCTACAGTTCCTCCGGGACGAGCAGTACTTC	CATRVLQFLRDEQYF
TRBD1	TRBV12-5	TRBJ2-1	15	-	TGTGCTAGTGGTTTGCCCTGGACAGGCCTGAGGGAGCAGTTCTTC	CASGLPWTGLREQFF
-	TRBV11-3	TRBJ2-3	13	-	TGTGCCAGCAGCTTAGTAGGGGCAGGTACGCAGTATTTT	CASSLVGAGTQYF
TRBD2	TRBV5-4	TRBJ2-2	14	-	TGTGCCAGCAGCTCGGGGGGGGATGCCGGGGAGCTGTTTTTT	CASSSGGDAGELFF
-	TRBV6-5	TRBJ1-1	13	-	TGTGCCAGCTACCAGGGGATCTTGAAGAAAGCTTTCTTT	CASYQGILKKAFF
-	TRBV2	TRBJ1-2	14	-	TGTGCCAGCAGTGATCATCAGGTAGATCCTGGCTACACCTTC	CASSDHQVDPGYTF
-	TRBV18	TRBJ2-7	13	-	TGTGCCAGCTCACCTCAGGAATCCTACGAGCAGTACTTC	CASSPQESYEQYF
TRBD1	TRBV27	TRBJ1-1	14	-	TGTGCCAGCAGTCTTCAGGGGGGGAACACTGAAGCTTTCTTT	CASSLQGGNTEAFF
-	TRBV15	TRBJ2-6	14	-	TGTGCCACCAGCCCCCGCTCTGGGGCCAACGTCCTGACTTTC	CATSPRSGANVLTF
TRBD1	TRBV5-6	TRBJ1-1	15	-	TGTGCCAGCAGCTTCCCCGGGACAGGGGACACTGAAGCTTTCTTT	CASSFPGTGDTEAFF
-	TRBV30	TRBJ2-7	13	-	TGTGCCTGGAGTAAGGACAGACAGTACGAGCAGTACTTC	CAWSKDRQYEQYF
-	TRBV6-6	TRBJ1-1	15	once	TGTGCCAGCAGTACCCGACTGCGGGAGGACACTGAAGCTTTCTTT	CASSTRLREDTEAFF
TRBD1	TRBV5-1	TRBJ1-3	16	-	TGCGCCAGCAGCCCTGCACAGGGGGGCTCTGGAAACACCATATATTTT	CASSPAQGGSGNTIYF
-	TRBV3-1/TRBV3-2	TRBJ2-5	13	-	TGTGCCAGCAGCCAAGCCCAGATAGAGACCCAGTACTTC	CASSQAQIETQYF
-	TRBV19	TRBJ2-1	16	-	TGTGCCAGTACCCTATATGCCGAGAGCTCCTACAATGAGCAGTTCTTC	CASTLYAESSYNEQFF
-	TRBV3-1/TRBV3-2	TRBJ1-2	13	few	TGTGCCAGCAGCCAAGAAGAACGCCTAGCTCGGGTCTTC	CASSQEERLARVF
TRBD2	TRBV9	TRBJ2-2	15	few	TGTGCCAGCAGGCGGTTTGGGGGGGTAACCGGGGAGCTGTTTTTT	CASRRFGGVTGELFF
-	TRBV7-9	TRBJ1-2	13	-	TGTGCCAGCAGCTTAGAAGGGGCCGGTGGCTACACCTTC	CASSLEGAGGYTF
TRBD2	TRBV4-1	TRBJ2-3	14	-	TGCGCCAGCAGCCTCCGACTAGCGGGAGATACGCAGTATTTT	CASSLRLAGDTQYF
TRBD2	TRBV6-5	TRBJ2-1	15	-	TGTGCCAGCGTCAGCGGGGGGGATCCATACAATGAGCAGTTCTTC	CASVSGGDPYNEQFF
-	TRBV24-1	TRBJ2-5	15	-	TGTGCCACCAGTGATGCCCGGGAAAGGTTGGAGACCCAGTACTTC	CATSDARERLETQYF
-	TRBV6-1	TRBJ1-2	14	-	TGTGCCAGCAGTGAGGTGACAGCCTCATATGGCTACACCTTC	CASSEVTASYGYTF
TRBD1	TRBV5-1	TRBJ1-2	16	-	TGCGCCAGCAGCTTGGTTCCCCGGGACAGGGGGTATGGCTACACCTTC	CASSLVPRDRGYGYTF
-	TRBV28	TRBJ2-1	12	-	TGTGCCAGCAGTCAGTCCCGGGATGAGCAGTTCTTC	CASSQSRDEQFF
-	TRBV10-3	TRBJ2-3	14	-	TGTGCCATCAGGACCTGGAACTACACAGATACGCAGTATTTT	CAIRTWNYTDTQYF
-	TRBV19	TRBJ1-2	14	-	TGTGCCAGTAGTATGGCAGGGGTCCTCCGGGGCTACACCTTC	CASSMAGVLRGYTF
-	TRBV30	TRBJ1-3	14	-	TGTGCCTGGAGTGATTTGAGGTTTGGAAACACCATATATTTT	CAWSDLRFGNTIYF
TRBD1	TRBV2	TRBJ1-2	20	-	TGTGCCAGCAGTGAACGGGAGGGGACAGGGGGCTGGGCGGTTATCAGTGGCTACACCTTC	CASSEREGTGGWAVISGYTF
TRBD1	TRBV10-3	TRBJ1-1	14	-	TGTGGCACGGGGACAGGGGGCAAGAACACTGAAGCTTTCTTT	CGTGTGGKNTEAFF
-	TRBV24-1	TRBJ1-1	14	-	TGTGCCACCAGTGACACCACGGGGAACACTGAAGCTTTCTTT	CATSDTTGNTEAFF
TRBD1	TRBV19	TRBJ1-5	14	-	TGTGCCAGTAGTACGGACAGGGCTAATCAGCCCCAGCATTTT	CASSTDRANQPQHF
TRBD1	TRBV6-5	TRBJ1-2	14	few	TGTGCCAGCAACCGACAGGGGAGGAACTATGGCTACACCTTC	CASNRQGRNYGYTF
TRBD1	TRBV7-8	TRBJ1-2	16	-	TGTGCCAGCAGCGTAACCGGGACAGGGGTTGGTGAGGGCTACACCTTC	CASSVTGTGVGEGYTF
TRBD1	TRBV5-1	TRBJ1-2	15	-	TGCGCCAGCAGCGAGGGACAGGGAGGGAACTATGGCTACACCTTC	CASSEGQGGNYGYTF
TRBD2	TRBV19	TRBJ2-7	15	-	TGTGCCAGTAGTATATTAGCGGGCAAAGACTACGAGCAGTACTTC	CASSILAGKDYEQYF
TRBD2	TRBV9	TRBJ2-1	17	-	TGTGCCAGCAGCGTAGATCGTCCTAGCGGGGTTTACAATGAGCAGTTCTTC	CASSVDRPSGVYNEQFF
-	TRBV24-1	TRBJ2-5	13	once	TGTGCCACCAGCGGGGGGCACCAAGAGACCCAGTACTTC	CATSGGHQETQYF
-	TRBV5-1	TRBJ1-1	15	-	TGCGCCAGCAGCGTCCAGGGTATGTGGAACACTGAAGCTTTCTTT	CASSVQGMWNTEAFF
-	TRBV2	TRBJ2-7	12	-	TGTGCCAGCAGCCCGGCGGGATACGAGCAGTACTTC	CASSPAGYEQYF
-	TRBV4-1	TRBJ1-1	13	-	TGCGCCAGCAGACTAGGGGGGAACACTGAAGCTTTCTTT	CASRLGGNTEAFF
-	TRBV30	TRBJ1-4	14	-	TGTGCCTGGAGTGTACGGGGAACAGAAAGAAAACTGTTTTTT	CAWSVRGTERKLFF
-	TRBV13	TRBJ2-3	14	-	TGTGCCAGCAGCTTAGGCGGGGTTACAGATACGCAGTATTTT	CASSLGGVTDTQYF
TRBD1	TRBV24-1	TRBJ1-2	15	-	TGTGCCACCAGTGATTTCCCCGACAGGGACACCGGCTACACCTTC	CATSDFPDRDTGYTF
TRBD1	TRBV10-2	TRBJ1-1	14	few	TGCGCCAGCAGAGGGACAGGGGCTAACACTGAAGCTTTCTTT	CASRGTGANTEAFF
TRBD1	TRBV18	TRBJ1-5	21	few	TGTGCCAGCTCACCACCTCCCGGTCGGGACAGTCCTCAATATAGCAATCAGCCCCAGCATTTT	CASSPPPGRDSPQYSNQPQHF
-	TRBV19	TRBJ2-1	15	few	TGTGCCAGTAGTATAGATCGGGGGACCTACAATGAGCAGTTCTTC	CASSIDRGTYNEQFF
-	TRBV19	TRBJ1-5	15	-	TGTGCCAGTAGTATAGTCGGGAGGGGATGGCAGCCCCAGCATTTT	CASSIVGRGWQPQHF
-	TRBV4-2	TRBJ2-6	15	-	TGTGCCAGCAGCCCGTCGGTTTCGGGGGCCAACGTCCTGACTTTC	CASSPSVSGANVLTF
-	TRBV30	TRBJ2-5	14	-	TGTGCCTGGAGTGGAGGAGCTATCCAAGAGACCCAGTACTTC	CAWSGGAIQETQYF
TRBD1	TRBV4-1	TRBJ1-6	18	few	TGCGCCAGCAGCCAAGAAGGGTCAGGGGGCCTCTATAATTCACCCCTCCACTTT	CASSQEGSGGLYNSPLHF
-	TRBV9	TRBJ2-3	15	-	TGTGCCAGCAGCTCTAAGGGGGATAGCACAGATACGCAGTATTTT	CASSSKGDSTDTQYF
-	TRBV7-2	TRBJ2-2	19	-	TGTGCCAGCAGCTCACTATCAGACAGAATCTACACGAACACCGGGGAGCTGTTTTTT	CASSSLSDRIYTNTGELFF
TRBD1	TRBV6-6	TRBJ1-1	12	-	TGTGCGGCAAGGGGGCTGAGCACTGAAGCTTTCTTT	CAARGLSTEAFF
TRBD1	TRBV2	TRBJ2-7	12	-	TGTGCCAGCTCAACAGGGGGCGACGAGCAGTACTTC	CASSTGGDEQYF
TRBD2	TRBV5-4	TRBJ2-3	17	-	TGTGCCAGCAGCCTCGACGCTCTAGGTAGCGGGGGGGGCACGCAGTATTTT	CASSLDALGSGGGTQYF
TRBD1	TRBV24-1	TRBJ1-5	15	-	TGTGCCACCAGTGACCCGAAACAGGGGATTCAGCCCCAGCATTTT	CATSDPKQGIQPQHF
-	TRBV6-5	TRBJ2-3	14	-	TGTGCCAGCAGTTACCTAGGGGGTCCAGATACGCAGTATTTT	CASSYLGGPDTQYF
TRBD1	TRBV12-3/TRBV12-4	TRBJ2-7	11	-	TGTGCCAGCAGCCAAGGACAGGGGCAATACTTC	CASSQGQGQYF